A few counts support the clone carrying this T cell receptor (beta chain). This specimen comes from a study of blood T cell repertoires in COVID-19. Study-level information: Sources were T cells, B-cell-depleted T cells, or PBMCs; the material itself was cDNA or gDNA.

Method: immunoSEQ multiplex PCR; TCRdb's copy keeps in-frame clones and lacks some. The table lists roughly 230,000 clones, around four fifths of them singletons, with around 6.4% in the top ten. Germline values: CDR1 SGHRS, CDR2 YFSETQ. The V end lost 5 bases, the J end lost 10 bases, and 24 bases lay between the germline ends. This CDR3 spans 15 amino acids. This TCR was recovered from a woman aged 55-69 years with active or convalescent COVID-19. The J gene is TRBJ1-1, the V gene TRBV5-1, with D possibly TRBD1 on 6 matching bases. The sequenced sample consisted of peripheral blood. The CDR3 loop reads CASRPAWGTSYGAFF. Written as DNA, the CDR3 is TGCGCCAGCAGACCCGCGTGGGGGACATCTTATGGAGCTTTCTTT.